This record concerns one T cell receptor beta chain sequence. Antigen unknown. A far larger clone is only one base removed, so a read error is likely. TCR beta CDR3 was amplified from genomic DNA by two-round multiplex PCR. Every TRBV and TRBJ gene had its own specific primer in first-round PCR. TCRdb re-derived calls from the multiplex PCR reads in MiXCR, one entry per CDR3 protein. The table lists under 55,000 distinct CDR3 sequences, about a third of them singletons. The data were obtained in a study of prognosis after radiotherapy for stage I lung cancer. Study-wide points: Stereotactic body radiation therapy was followed by a fall in unique TCR clone counts, with a median of around 10,000 versus 6,900.

The germline V gene has CDR1 SGHAT and CDR2 FQNNGV. The CDR3 length is 15 residues. This TCR derives from a donor aged 50 or older with non-small cell lung cancer. Sequences were derived from PBMCs, sampled before or after stereotactic body radiation therapy (not recorded which). The chain joins TRBV11-2 to TRBJ2-5; 8 nucleotides agree with TRBD2. The tail of the sequence fits TRBJ2-1 better, so the J call may be wrong. The CDR3 region has the DNA TGTGCCAGCAGTTTTCCGGGAGGGACGGGGAATGAGCAGTTCTTC. Amino acid sequence: CASSFPGGTGNEQFF.